A single sample is the source of the 23 T cell receptor beta chains below, sequenced in a study of blood T cell repertoires in COVID-19. TCRdb's table, derived via immunoSEQ multiplex PCR, lists solely in-frame clones and lacks some. The table lists around 140,000 clones, 84% of them singletons. The sequencing input was PBMCs or T cells enriched from blood (not recorded which). These receptor sequences come from a man between 50 and 59 years old in a cohort exposed to, infected with or recovered from COVID-19 (not recorded which).

The V call is TRBV10-3, the J call TRBJ1-6; D gene unclear. The CDR3 has 16 amino acids. The ends were cut back, 5 bases at V and 9 bases at J, with 20 bases in the middle. The germline CDR1 and CDR2 sequences are ENHRY and SYGVKD. CDR3 bases: TGTGCCATCAGTCCTGCCCCATTAGGAGCGGTTTCACCCCTCCACTTT. Translated: CAISPAPLGAVSPLHF.

The rearrangement uses TRBV3-1 (or the pseudogene TRBV3-2) and TRBJ2-3; perhaps TRBD1 as D (5 bases). CDR3 length: 16 residues. Trimming took off 1 base at V and 2 bases at J, with 13 bases between the two ends. Germline V gene data show CDR1 as LGHDT and CDR2 as YNNKEL (reference sequence). CDR3 loop: CASSQGAGSDTDTQYF. The CDR3 bases are TGTGCCAGCAGCCAAGGGGCAGGGTCCGACACAGATACGCAGTATTTT.

V and J are TRBV7-2 and TRBJ1-6, with D maybe TRBD1 (5 bases). This CDR3 is 16 amino acids long. Between the trimmed V and J ends, which lost 1 base and 9 bases, there was a span of 16 bases. Germline V CDR1 and CDR2: SGHTA, FQGNSA. CDR3 nucleotide sequence: TGTGCCAGCAGCTTAGGAAGGGGCGCGTCCTCTTCACCCCTCCACTTT. Amino acids: CASSLGRGASSSPLHF.

The sample holds a few counts of this clone. This sequence joins TRBV12-3 or TRBV12-4 and TRBJ1-5; no clear D gene. V was shortened by 1 base and J by 4 bases, with 5 bases between the two germline ends. The CDR3 is made up of 13 amino acids. CDR3 nucleotide sequence: TGTGCCAGCAGTTTAGAAGCGAATCAGCCCCAGCATTTT. Encoded protein: CASSLEANQPQHF.

The chain links TRBV6-5 to TRBJ2-1, with D unclear. The germline CDR1 and CDR2 sequences are MNHEY and SVGAGI. The germline V and J ends were trimmed by 7 bases and 10 bases, with 14 bases remaining between them. CDR3 length: 12 amino acids. The CDR3, as DNA: TGTGCCAGCACCAACGAGCTGTCCGAGCAGTTCTTC. This sequence encodes CASTNELSEQFF.

The chain is built from TRBV6-2 or TRBV6-3 and TRBJ2-3; tentatively, D is TRBD1 (6 bases). In germline, CDR1 is MNHEY, CDR2 SVGEGT. Trimming took off 0 bases at V and 4 bases at J, with 14 bases between the two ends. The CDR3 is made up of 16 amino acids. CDR3 region: CASSYSAGELSDTQYF. The DNA for the CDR3 is TGTGCCAGCAGTTACTCGGCAGGGGAATTATCAGATACGCAGTATTTT.

The chain employs TRBV9 and TRBJ2-5, with a weak D call TRBD1 (6 bases). The germline V and J ends were trimmed by 3 bases and 5 bases, with 8 bases remaining between them. Germline CDR1 SGDLS, CDR2 YYNGEE. CDR3 length equals 12 residues. The CDR3 DNA reads as TGTGCCAGCAGCGATGGGGGCGAGACCCAGTACTTC. This codes for CASSDGGETQYF.

This chain connects TRBV9 to TRBJ1-1; perhaps TRBD1 as D (5 bases). This CDR3 spans 15 amino acids. Deletions cut 4 bases from V and 0 bases from J, with 13 bases between. Germline assignment: CDR1 SGDLS and CDR2 YYNGEE. In DNA, the CDR3 is TGTGCCAGCAGCCCCCACCGGGGGGTGAACACTGAAGCTTTCTTT. It translates to CASSPHRGVNTEAFF.

The chain recombines TRBV7-8 with TRBJ1-5, with 9 bases identical to TRBD1. The J segment lost 5 bases and the V segment lost 5 bases, leaving 7 bases of the junction unmatched. Germline V gene sequence: CDR1 SGHVS, CDR2 FQNEAQ. This CDR3 has 15 residues. Here the CDR3 DNA reads TGTGCCAGCAGCGCGGGACAGGGAGAAGATCAGCCCCAGCATTTT. Translation: CASSAGQGEDQPQHF.

CDR3 sequence reads: CASSLEGQGGNSPLHF. The CDR3 nucleotides read TGTGCCAGCAGCTTGGAAGGACAGGGAGGAAATTCACCCCTCCACTTT. This chain connects TRBV7-9 to TRBJ1-6, with TRBD1 identical over 8 bases. Germline trimming cut 3 bases from V and 7 bases from J; bases unmatched to any gene: 8. The CDR3 is 16 amino acids. Germline lookup yields CDR1 SEHNR and CDR2 FQNEAQ (reference sequence).

This clone was recorded a few times. The CDR3 reads CASSIHYQETQYF. DNA of the CDR3: TGTGCCAGTAGTATACACTATCAAGAGACCCAGTACTTC. This rearrangement joins TRBV19 to TRBJ2-5; no definite D call. The germline V gene encodes CDR1 LNHDA and CDR2 SQIVND (reference sequence). The CDR3 totals 13 residues. Trimming removed 2 bases at V and 2 bases at J, with 6 bases between.

The chain links TRBV12-3 or TRBV12-4 to TRBJ2-2; possible D gene TRBD2, 6 bases. The CDR3 has 12 residues. V was trimmed by 5 bases and J by 5 bases, leaving 6 bases between them. The CDR3: CASSRGTGELFF. The CDR3 region has the DNA TGTGCCAGCAGTCGGGGGACCGGGGAGCTGTTTTTT.

This chain links TRBV10-3 with TRBJ1-2, with D uncertain. The length of the CDR3 is 12 residues. Looked up from germline, CDR1 is ENHRY and CDR2 is SYGVKD. Trimming removed 4 bases at V and 2 bases at J, with 5 bases between. CDR3 nucleotide sequence: TGTGCCATCAGTGCGGAGAACTATGGCTACACCTTC. This gives the protein CAISAENYGYTF.

This clone was counted between two and nine times. This rearrangement joins TRBV5-4 to TRBJ2-1; D uncertain. The CDR3 runs 13 residues. The V and J ends lost 1 base and 8 bases respectively, with 10 bases between them. Per the germline V gene, CDR1 is SGHNT and CDR2 is YYREEE (reference sequence). This CDR3 is CASSLRAFDEQFF. DNA for the CDR3: TGTGCCAGCAGCTTGAGAGCTTTCGATGAGCAGTTCTTC.

The chain is built from TRBV27 and TRBJ2-3, with 10 bases identical to TRBD1. The CDR3 contains 15 residues. The J segment lost 0 bases and the V segment lost 4 bases, leaving 1 base of the junction unmatched. Germline V gene sequence: CDR1 MNHEY, CDR2 SMNVEV (reference sequence). CDR3 bases: TGTGCCAGCAGTTCGACAGGGGGCAGCACAGATACGCAGTATTTT. It is translated as CASSSTGGSTDTQYF.

This chain connects TRBV9 to TRBJ2-5; the match to TRBD1 covers 9 bases. Germline V CDR1 and CDR2: SGDLS, YYNGEE. V was clipped by 3 bases and J by 5 bases; unmatched bases: 5. The CDR3 totals 14 residues. CDR3 DNA sequence: TGTGCCAGCAGCGGCCGGGACAGGGTGGAGACCCAGTACTTC. This codes for CASSGRDRVETQYF.

The chain combines TRBV5-5 with TRBJ2-5; tentatively, D is TRBD1 (6 bases). The CDR3 totals 15 residues. Germline values: CDR1 SGHKS, CDR2 YYEKEE (reference sequence). V was shortened by 0 bases and J by 2 bases, with 11 bases between the two germline ends. The CDR3 sequence: CASSLEDRFQETQYF. In DNA form, the CDR3 reads TGTGCCAGCAGCTTGGAGGACAGATTTCAAGAGACCCAGTACTTC. Full variable domain (outside the CDR3, taken from reference TRBV5-5 and TRBJ2-5): DAGVTQSPTHLIKTRGQQVTLRCSPISGHKSVSWYQQVLGQGPQFIFQYYEKEERGRGNFPDRFSARQFPNYSSELNVNALLLGDSALYLCASSLEDRFQETQYFGPGTRLLVL.

The J gene is TRBJ1-5, the V gene TRBV7-2; D is unresolved. Germline-derived CDR1 and CDR2 are SGHTA and FQGNSA. V lost 5 bases and J lost 0, with 14 bases in between. This CDR3 contains 16 residues. The CDR3 sequence: CASSPHGEDSNQPQHF. CDR3 coding DNA: TGTGCCAGCAGCCCCCATGGAGAAGATAGCAATCAGCCCCAGCATTTT.

This chain uses TRBV30 with TRBJ2-3, with 9 bases lining up with TRBD2. Unmatched junction bases numbered 9, after V lost 3 bases and J lost 5 bases. The length of the CDR3 is 15 residues. Per the germline V gene, CDR1 is GTSNPN and CDR2 is SVGIG (reference sequence). CDR3 sequence: CAWSAGGGAGDTQYF. CDR3 bases: TGTGCCTGGAGCGCCGGCGGGGGGGCCGGAGATACGCAGTATTTT.

Remarks on this clone: Within the sample, other DNA sequences also encode this same CDR3. This chain joins TRBV30 and TRBJ2-7; D uncertain. The CDR3 sequence is 12 residues long. Germline CDR1 reads GTSNPN; CDR2 reads SVGIG (reference sequence). Trimming stripped 0 bases from V and 0 bases from J, with 3 bases between. CDR3 amino acids: CAWSVLSYEQYF. As DNA, the CDR3 is TGTGCCTGGAGTGTCCTCTCCTACGAGCAGTACTTC.

This clone was counted between two and nine times. The V gene is TRBV18, the J gene TRBJ2-2; D might be TRBD1 (6 bases). Germline CDR1 and CDR2: KGHSH and LQKENI. This CDR3 has 15 amino acids. The V end lost 4 bases, the J end lost 2 bases, and 11 bases lay between the germline ends. The CDR3 region has the DNA TGTGCCAGCTCACAGAGGACAGCCAACACCGGGGAGCTGTTTTTT. Translated: CASSQRTANTGELFF.

CDR3 region: CASSLDRDQPQHF. Here the CDR3 DNA reads TGTGCCAGCAGCTTGGACAGGGATCAGCCCCAGCATTTT. This sequence joins TRBV11-2 and TRBJ1-5; 8 nucleotides line up with TRBD1. V dropped 3 bases and J dropped 5; count of bases not matched to a gene: 0. The CDR3 sequence is 13 residues long. Germline V lookup: CDR1 SGHAT, CDR2 FQNNGV. Variable domain in full (rest from reference TRBV11-2 and TRBJ1-5): EAGVAQSPRYKIIEKRQSVAFWCNPISGHATLYWYQQILGQGPKLLIQFQNNGVVDDSQLPKDRFSAERLKGVDSTLKIQPAKLEDSAVYLCASSLDRDQPQHFGDGTRLSIL.

There are a few counts of this clone. The chain combines TRBV10-2 with TRBJ1-6; TRBD1 aligns across 7 bases. The CDR3 is made up of 17 amino acids. Germline V lookup: CDR1 WSHSY, CDR2 SAAADI. Trimming at V came to 6 bases and at J to 4 bases, leaving 12 bases not matched to a gene. The CDR3: CASRDLRGTGYNSPLHF. The CDR3 nucleotides read TGCGCCAGCAGGGATCTCAGGGGGACGGGTTATAATTCACCCCTCCACTTT.